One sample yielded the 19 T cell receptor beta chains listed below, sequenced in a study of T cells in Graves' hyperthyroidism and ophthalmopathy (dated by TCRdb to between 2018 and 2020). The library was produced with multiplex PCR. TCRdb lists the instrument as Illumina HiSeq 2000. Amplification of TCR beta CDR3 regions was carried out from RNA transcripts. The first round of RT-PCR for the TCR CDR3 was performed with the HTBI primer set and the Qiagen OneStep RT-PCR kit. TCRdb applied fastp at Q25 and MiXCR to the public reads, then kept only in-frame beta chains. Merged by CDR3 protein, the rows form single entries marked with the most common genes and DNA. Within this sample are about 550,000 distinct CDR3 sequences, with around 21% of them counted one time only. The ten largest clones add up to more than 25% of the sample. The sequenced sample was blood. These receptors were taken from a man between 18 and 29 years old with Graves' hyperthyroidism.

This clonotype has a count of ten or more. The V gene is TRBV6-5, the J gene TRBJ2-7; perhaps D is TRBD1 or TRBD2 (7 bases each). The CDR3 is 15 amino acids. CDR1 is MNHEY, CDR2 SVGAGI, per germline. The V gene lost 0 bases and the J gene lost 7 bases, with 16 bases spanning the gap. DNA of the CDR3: TGTGCCAGCAGTTACTCGGGAGGGGGCTGGCAGGAGCAGTACTTC. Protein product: CASSYSGGGWQEQYF.

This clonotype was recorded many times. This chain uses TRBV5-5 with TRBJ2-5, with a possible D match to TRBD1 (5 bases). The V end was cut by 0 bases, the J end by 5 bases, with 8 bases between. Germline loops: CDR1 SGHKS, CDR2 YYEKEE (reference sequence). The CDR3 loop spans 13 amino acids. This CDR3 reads CASSLEGSETQYF. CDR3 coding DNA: TGTGCCAGCAGCTTGGAGGGGTCTGAGACCCAGTACTTC.

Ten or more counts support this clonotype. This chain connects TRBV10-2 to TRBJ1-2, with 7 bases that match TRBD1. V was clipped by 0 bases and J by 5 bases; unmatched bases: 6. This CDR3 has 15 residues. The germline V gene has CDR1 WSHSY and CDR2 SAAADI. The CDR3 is CASSESGTAYYGYTF. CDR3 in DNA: TGCGCCAGCAGTGAGTCCGGGACAGCTTATTATGGCTACACCTTC.

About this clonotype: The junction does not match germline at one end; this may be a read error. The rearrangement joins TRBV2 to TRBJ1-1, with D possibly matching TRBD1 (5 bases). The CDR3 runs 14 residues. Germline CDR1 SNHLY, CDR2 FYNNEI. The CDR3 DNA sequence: TGTACCAGCAGCCGAAGGGGCCTGAACACTGAAGCTTTCTTT. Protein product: CTSSRRGLNTEAFF.

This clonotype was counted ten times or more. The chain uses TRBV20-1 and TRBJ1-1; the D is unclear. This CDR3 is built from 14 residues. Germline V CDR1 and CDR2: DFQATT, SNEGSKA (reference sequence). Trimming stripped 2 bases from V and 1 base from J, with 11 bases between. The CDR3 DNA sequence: TGCAGTGCTAGAACCCGACGGAAGAACACTGAAGCTTTCTTT. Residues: CSARTRRKNTEAFF.

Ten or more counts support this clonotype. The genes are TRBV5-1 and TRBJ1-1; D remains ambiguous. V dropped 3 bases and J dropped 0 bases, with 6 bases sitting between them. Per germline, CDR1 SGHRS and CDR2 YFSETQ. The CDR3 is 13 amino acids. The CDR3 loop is CASSSTLNTEAFF. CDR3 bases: TGCGCCAGCAGCTCAACACTGAACACTGAAGCTTTCTTT.

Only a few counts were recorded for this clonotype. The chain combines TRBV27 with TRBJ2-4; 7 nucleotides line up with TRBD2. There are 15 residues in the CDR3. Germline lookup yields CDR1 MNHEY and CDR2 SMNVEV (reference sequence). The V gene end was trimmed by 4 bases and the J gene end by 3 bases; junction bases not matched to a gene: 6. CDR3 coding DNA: TGTGCCAGCAGTTCCTCACTAGCGAGCAAAAACATTCAGTACTTC. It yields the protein CASSSSLASKNIQYF.

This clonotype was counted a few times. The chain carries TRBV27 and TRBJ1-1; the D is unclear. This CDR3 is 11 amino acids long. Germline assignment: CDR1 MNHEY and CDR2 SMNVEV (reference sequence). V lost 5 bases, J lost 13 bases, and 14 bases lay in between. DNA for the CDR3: TGTGCCAGCAGTCTTCACGAATTAGGTTTCTTT. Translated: CASSLHELGFF.

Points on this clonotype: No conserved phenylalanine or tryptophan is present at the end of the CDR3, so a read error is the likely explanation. The CDR3 sequence is CASSLGGHEQYS. CDR3 DNA: TGTGCCAGCAGCCTCGGGGGGCACGAGCAGTACTCC. V and J are TRBV12-3 or TRBV12-4 and TRBJ2-7, with D perhaps matching TRBD2 (7 bases). Trimming pared 6 bases from V and 5 bases from J, leaving 11 bases between. The CDR3 is made up of 12 amino acids.

The DNA of the CDR3 is TGCAGTGCTAATTTAGGGGCTTATAATTCACCCCTCCACTTT. This gives the protein CSANLGAYNSPLHF. The gene calls are TRBV20-1 and TRBJ1-6; TRBD1 might be the D (5 bases). Trimming removed 4 bases from V and 4 bases from J, with 11 bases in between. Germline V gene sequence: CDR1 DFQATT, CDR2 SNEGSKA (reference sequence). The CDR3 spans 14 residues.

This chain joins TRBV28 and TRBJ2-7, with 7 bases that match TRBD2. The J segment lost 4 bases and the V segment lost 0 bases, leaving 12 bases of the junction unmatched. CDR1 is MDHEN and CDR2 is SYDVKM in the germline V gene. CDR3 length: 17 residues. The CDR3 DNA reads TGTGCCAGCAGTTTATGGGCGGCCACTAGCGAGGGGTACGAGCAGTACTTC. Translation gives CASSLWAATSEGYEQYF.

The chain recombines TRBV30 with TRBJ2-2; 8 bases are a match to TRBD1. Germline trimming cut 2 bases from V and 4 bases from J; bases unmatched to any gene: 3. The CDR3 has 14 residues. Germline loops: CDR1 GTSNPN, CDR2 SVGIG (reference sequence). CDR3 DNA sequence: TGTGCCTGGAGTCCGGACAGGGCCACCGGGGAGCTGTTTTTT. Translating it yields CAWSPDRATGELFF.

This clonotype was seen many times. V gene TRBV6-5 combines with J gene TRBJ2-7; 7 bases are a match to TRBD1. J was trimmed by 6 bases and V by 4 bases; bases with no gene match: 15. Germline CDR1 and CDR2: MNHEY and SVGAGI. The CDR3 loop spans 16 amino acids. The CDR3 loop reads CASSSYRGQQTGEQYF. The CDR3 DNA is TGTGCCAGCAGTTCCTACCGGGGACAGCAGACGGGCGAGCAGTACTTC.

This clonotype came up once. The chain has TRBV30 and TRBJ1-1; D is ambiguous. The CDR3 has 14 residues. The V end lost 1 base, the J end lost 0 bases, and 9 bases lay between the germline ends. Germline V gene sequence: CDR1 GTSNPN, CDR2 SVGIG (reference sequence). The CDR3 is CAWSATSLNTEAFF. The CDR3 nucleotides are TGTGCCTGGAGTGCCACGTCGTTGAACACTGAAGCTTTCTTT.

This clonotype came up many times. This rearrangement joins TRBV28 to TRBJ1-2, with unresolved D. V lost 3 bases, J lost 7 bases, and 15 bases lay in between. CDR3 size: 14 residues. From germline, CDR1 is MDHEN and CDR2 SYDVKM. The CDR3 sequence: CASSLIVRGSGYTF. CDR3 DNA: TGTGCCAGCAGTTTGATTGTTCGCGGATCTGGCTACACCTTC.

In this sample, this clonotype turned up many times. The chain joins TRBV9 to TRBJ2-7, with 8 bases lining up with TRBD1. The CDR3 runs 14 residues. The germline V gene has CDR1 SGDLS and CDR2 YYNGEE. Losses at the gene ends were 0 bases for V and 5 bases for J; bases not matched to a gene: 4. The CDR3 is CASSVGDRGDEQYF. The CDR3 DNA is TGTGCCAGCAGCGTAGGTGACAGGGGAGACGAGCAGTACTTC.

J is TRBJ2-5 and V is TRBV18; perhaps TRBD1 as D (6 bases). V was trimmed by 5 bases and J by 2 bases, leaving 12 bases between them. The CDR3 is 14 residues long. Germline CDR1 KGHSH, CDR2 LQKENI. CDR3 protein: CASSVRQDQETQYF. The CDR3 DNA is TGTGCCAGCTCAGTCAGACAGGATCAAGAGACCCAGTACTTC.

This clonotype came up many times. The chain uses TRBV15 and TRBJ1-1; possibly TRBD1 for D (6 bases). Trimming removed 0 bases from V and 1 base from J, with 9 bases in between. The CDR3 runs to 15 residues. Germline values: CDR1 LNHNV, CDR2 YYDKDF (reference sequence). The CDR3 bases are TGTGCCACCAGCAGAGATCGGACAGAGAACACTGAAGCTTTCTTT. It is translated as CATSRDRTENTEAFF.

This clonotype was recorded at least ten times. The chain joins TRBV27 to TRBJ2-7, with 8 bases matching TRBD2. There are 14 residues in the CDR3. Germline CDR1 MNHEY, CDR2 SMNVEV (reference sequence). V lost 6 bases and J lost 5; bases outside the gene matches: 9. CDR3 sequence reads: CASSPRGGLNEQYF. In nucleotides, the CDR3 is TGTGCCAGCAGCCCTCGGGGGGGTCTTAACGAGCAGTACTTC.